The 8 T cell receptor beta chains below come from one sample, sequenced in a study of blood T cell repertoires in COVID-19 (TCRdb year 2020). Receptor amplification or capture employed the immunoSEQ multiplex PCR assay. TCRdb mirrors the immuneACCESS table, restricted to in-frame sequences. Some clones are absent from its copies; in checked studies, under half trace to an unresolved V gene, and the reason for the others is unknown. This sample has about 89,000 clones in its table, and about 80% of those were observed once. Under 25% of the sample is taken by the ten largest. The source material was peripheral blood. The origin of the receptors is an elderly woman with acute or convalescent COVID-19.

The chain joins TRBV7-8 to TRBJ2-1; D remains unclear. This CDR3 is 13 amino acids long. Germline V gives CDR1 SGHVS, CDR2 FQNEAQ. Trimming stripped 7 bases from V and 10 bases from J, with 17 bases between. The CDR3 nucleotides are TGTGCCAGCACCCTTACACGCCCCTTAGAGCAGTTCTTC. Protein sequence: CASTLTRPLEQFF.

This clone appeared a single time. V gene TRBV27 combines with J gene TRBJ2-3, with 8 bases fitting TRBD2. CDR1 MNHEY and CDR2 SMNVEV come from the germline V gene (reference sequence). The trim removed 1 base at V and 1 base at J, leaving 1 base unmatched. The CDR3 spans 15 residues. The CDR3 nucleotides read TGTGCCAGCAGTTTATGGCGGGGGGGCACAGATACGCAGTATTTT. Amino acids: CASSLWRGGTDTQYF.

This chain joins TRBV2 and TRBJ1-3, with D perhaps matching TRBD1 (6 bases). CDR1 is SNHLY and CDR2 is FYNNEI in the germline V gene. The V end was cut by 9 bases, the J end by 2 bases, with 14 bases between. The CDR3 runs 14 residues. The CDR3 DNA follows: TGTGCCAGAGAGACCGGGACACCTGGAAACACCATATATTTT. It translates to CARETGTPGNTIYF.

The V call is TRBV7-2, the J call TRBJ1-1; TRBD1 is a possible D gene (6 bases). The CDR3 sequence is 16 residues long. V was cut by 5 bases and J by 8 bases, with 24 bases left in between. The V gene's germline CDR1 is SGHTA and CDR2 FQGNSA. The CDR3, as DNA: TGTGCCAGCAGCAAGGGGGTCTGGGTGGCGGGTGCGGAAGCTTTCTTT. Translated, it gives CASSKGVWVAGAEAFF.

V and J are TRBV21-1 and TRBJ2-1; TRBD1, the D gene given by the table, was not confirmed from the DNA. TRBV21-1 is marked as a pseudogene. This CDR3 is 16 amino acids long. The CDR3 DNA is TGTGCCAGCAGCAACCCCCAGGGGGCAGCCTACAATGAGCAGTTCTTC. Its translation is CASSNPQGAAYNEQFF.

The chain couples TRBV10-2 to TRBJ2-1; the D gene is possibly TRBD2 (5 bases). Trimming pared 5 bases from V and 0 bases from J, leaving 11 bases between. This CDR3 contains 15 residues. Looked up from germline, CDR1 is WSHSY and CDR2 is SAAADI. CDR3 bases: TGCGCCAGCAGTTCCGGGATCCCCTCCTACAATGAGCAGTTCTTC. Translated: CASSSGIPSYNEQFF.

The J gene is TRBJ2-3, the V gene TRBV10-2, with 7 positions matching TRBD1. CDR1 is WSHSY, CDR2 SAAADI, per germline. The CDR3 extends over 14 amino acids. V trimming: 6 bases; J trimming: 1 base; junction bases outside the gene matches: 4. The CDR3 is CASSDRARTDTQYF. DNA for the CDR3: TGCGCCAGCAGCGACAGGGCTCGCACAGATACGCAGTATTTT.

V is TRBV6-5 and J is TRBJ2-1; a weak D match, TRBD1 (5 bases). Trimming stripped 0 bases from V and 5 bases from J, with 14 bases between. The germline V gene encodes CDR1 MNHEY and CDR2 SVGAGI. CDR3 length: 16 amino acids. CDR3 DNA sequence: TGTGCCAGCAGTTACTCGATTTGGGTAGGGGACAATGAGCAGTTCTTC. It translates to CASSYSIWVGDNEQFF.